Listed below are T cell receptor beta chains from one sample, sequenced in a study of blood T cell repertoires in COVID-19. Generated by immunoSEQ multiplex PCR, the TCRdb table keeps only in-frame clones and is missing some. The profile covers around 200,000 clones, with roughly 80% appearing a single time and approximately 5.4% taken by the ten largest. Sequencing was performed on peripheral blood. Receptors were obtained from a human donor in a cohort sampled during active COVID-19. CDR3s include the opening cysteine and the closing phenylalanine or tryptophan. D genes are given only for firm matches. Clone size is not always given. Where it is, it says once, few, many or a class for expanded clones.

>.|.|TRBV24-1|TRBJ2-7
TGTGCCACCAGTGATTTGCCTGCGGCCTCCCCTCAGGGGCAGTACTTC
CATSDLPAASPQGQYF
>.|TRBD1|TRBV7-3|TRBJ2-2
TGTGCCAGCAGCCTAGACGGGGACAGGGTAGAGGCCGGGGAGCTGTTTTTT
CASSLDGDRVEAGELFF
>.|.|TRBV11-2|TRBJ2-7
TGTGCCAGCAGCACGACGACAACCTCCTACGAGCAGTACTTC
CASSTTTTSYEQYF
>.|TRBD1|TRBV6-5|TRBJ2-7
TGTGCCAGCAGGTCCCGTCACAGGGGGAGCTACGAGCAGTACTTC
CASRSRHRGSYEQYF
>.|.|TRBV9|TRBJ1-5
TGTGCCAGCAGCGTAGGGATCCCGGACAGAATAAACAAGAAGTATAGCAATCAGCCCCAGCATTTT
CASSVGIPDRINKKYSNQPQHF
>.|TRBD2|TRBV4-1|TRBJ2-1
TGCGCCAGCAGCCAAGATCTCGCTAGCGGGAGGGTGACCGCCTACAATGAGCAGTTCTTC
CASSQDLASGRVTAYNEQFF
>.|.|TRBV5-1|TRBJ2-5
TGCGCCAGCAGCTTGGGACTAGAGGCCCAGACCCAGTACTTC
CASSLGLEAQTQYF
>.|TRBD2|TRBV9|TRBJ2-7
TGTGCCAGCAGCGCCCGTCTGGGCGGGAGCTACGAGCAGTACTTC
CASSARLGGSYEQYF
>.|.|TRBV4-3|TRBJ2-3
TGCGCCAGCAGCCGTCAGCAGGGGCCAGATACGCAGTATTTT
CASSRQQGPDTQYF
>.|TRBD1|TRBV6-5|TRBJ1-3
TGTGCCAGCAAGCTGGACAGGGACTCTGGAAACACCATATATTTT
CASKLDRDSGNTIYF
>.|.|TRBV6-6|TRBJ1-1
TGTGCCAGCACGGAGGGACGGGCCACTGAAGCTTTCTTT
CASTEGRATEAFF
>.|.|TRBV20-1|TRBJ2-7
TGCAGTGCTAGTTCGGCGGGACGGCCCTACGAGCAGTACTTC
CSASSAGRPYEQYF
>.|TRBD2|TRBV3-1/TRBV3-2|TRBJ2-5
TGTGCCAGCATCGGGACTAGCGGGAGTAATTGGGGAGAAGAGACCCAGTACTTC
CASIGTSGSNWGEETQYF
>.|TRBD1|TRBV4-1|TRBJ1-1
TGCGCCAGCAGCCAAAGGACAGGGGGGAACACTGAAGCTTTCTTT
CASSQRTGGNTEAFF
>few|TRBD1|TRBV10-2|TRBJ2-7
TGCGCCAGCCTGGACAGGGGCCGGGAGCAGTACTTC
CASLDRGREQYF
>.|.|TRBV30|TRBJ2-7
TGTGCCTGGAGGCGGAAATGGCCCTACGAGCAGTACTTC
CAWRRKWPYEQYF
>.|TRBD1|TRBV6-2/TRBV6-3|TRBJ2-7
TGTGCCAGCAGTTCCCCCGGACAGGGCGCCGAGCAGTACTTC
CASSSPGQGAEQYF
>.|TRBD2|TRBV29-1|TRBJ2-1
TGCAGCGTTGTCGGGAGGGCGGTATACAATGAGCAGTTCTTC
CSVVGRAVYNEQFF
>once|.|TRBV5-1|TRBJ1-1
TGCGCCAGCAGCTTGGAAGTCACATTGAACACTGAAGCTTTCTTT
CASSLEVTLNTEAFF
>.|.|TRBV19|TRBJ2-1
TGTGCCAGTAGTATAAGGGGGATCTACAATGAGCAGTTCTTC
CASSIRGIYNEQFF
>.|TRBD1|TRBV24-1|TRBJ1-1
TGTGCCACCAGAGGACAGGGTAACACTGAAGCTTTCTTT
CATRGQGNTEAFF
>.|TRBD1|TRBV5-1|TRBJ2-7
TGCGCCAGCAGTGCTTCGGGACAGGGGGCAGGATCCTACGAGCAGTACTTC
CASSASGQGAGSYEQYF
>.|.|TRBV11-3|TRBJ2-1
TGTGCCAGCAGCTTAGGGCTAGCCGGTGCCAATGAGCAGTTCTTC
CASSLGLAGANEQFF
>few|TRBD1|TRBV27|TRBJ1-2
TGTGCCAGCAGACTCCGGACAGGGCCCTATGGCTACACCTTC
CASRLRTGPYGYTF
>.|TRBD1|TRBV27|TRBJ1-4
TGTGCCAGCACCCTCTCGGGGACAGCGAATGAAAAACTGTTTTTT
CASTLSGTANEKLFF
>.|TRBD1|TRBV23-1|TRBJ1-1
TGCGCCAGCAGTCAAGGGACAGGGGGTGATGATGAAGCTTTCTTT
CASSQGTGGDDEAFF
>.|TRBD1|TRBV28|TRBJ2-7
TGTGCCAGCAGTTTCCGGGACAGGGCGACCTACGAGCAGTACTTC
CASSFRDRATYEQYF
>.|TRBD2|TRBV6-4|TRBJ2-1
TGTGCCAGCAGTGACGTGGGAGGGCCGATTAATGAGCAGTTCTTC
CASSDVGGPINEQFF
>.|TRBD1|TRBV18|TRBJ2-2
TGTGCCAGCTCACTTATACAGGGGGCGATCACCGGGGAGCTGTTTTTT
CASSLIQGAITGELFF
>.|TRBD1|TRBV19|TRBJ1-1
TGTGCCAGTAGTGTCGGGACAGGGGGCACTGAAGCTTTCTTT
CASSVGTGGTEAFF
>.|.|TRBV5-1|TRBJ2-3
TGCGCCAGCAGCTTGGGAACTGGGGGGGATACGCAGTATTTT
CASSLGTGGDTQYF
>many|TRBD2|TRBV23-1|TRBJ2-2
TGCGCCAGCAGAATCGGTTCTAGCGGGGGCACCGGGGAGCTGTTTTTT
CASRIGSSGGTGELFF
>.|TRBD1|TRBV5-4|TRBJ2-1
TGTGCCAGCAGCTTACCCTCCGGGACAGCGTCCTACAATGAGCAGTTCTTC
CASSLPSGTASYNEQFF
>.|.|TRBV28|TRBJ1-5
TGTGCCAGCAGTTTACGGGTTAATCAGCCCCAGCATTTT
CASSLRVNQPQHF
>.|TRBD1|TRBV28|TRBJ2-7
TGTGCCAGCAGTTTAAGGGACAGGGTTTCCTACGAGCAGTACTTC
CASSLRDRVSYEQYF
>.|.|TRBV28|TRBJ2-3
TGTGCCAGTACTTGGGTGGGGGCCACAGATACGCAGTATTTT
CASTWVGATDTQYF
>.|.|TRBV5-1|TRBJ2-2
TGCGCCAGCAGCTTTTATAGATCCGGGGAGCTGTTTTTT
CASSFYRSGELFF
>.|TRBD1|TRBV24-1|TRBJ2-1
TGTGCCACCAGTGACCCGGACAGGACCAGGGATGAGCAGTTCTTC
CATSDPDRTRDEQFF
>.|.|TRBV29-1|TRBJ1-2
TGCAGCGTTGGGCAGGGAGGTAGTGGCTACACCTTC
CSVGQGGSGYTF